The entry below describes one T cell receptor beta chain. The source of the sample is a study of blood T cell repertoires in COVID-19. Trimming left V 5 bases short and J 6 bases short, with 19 bases between. Germline V gene data show CDR1 as MNHEY and CDR2 as SVGEGT. The CDR3 spans 15 residues. The method was immunoSEQ multiplex PCR; TCRdb's version includes in-frame clones alone and lacks a portion of them. The table records fewer than 200,000 clones, about nine tenths of them present only once. The specimen sequenced was PBMCs or T cells enriched from blood (not recorded which). The clonotype was recovered from a woman aged 18-30 years who had recovered from COVID-19. The genes are TRBV6-2 or TRBV6-3 and TRBJ1-1; TRBD1 is a possible D gene (6 bases). The CDR3 coding sequence is TGTGCCAGCAGTACCCGGGTAGGGGGTTCGGCTGAAGCTTTCTTT. Protein product: CASSTRVGGSAEAFF.